The source of this T cell receptor (beta chain) is a study of control samples from healthy donors and cancer patients. Measured with immunoSEQ multiplex PCR; TCRdb has only the in-frame clones, and not every one. The sample lists more than 100,000 clones; more than 70% were seen once. Sample: blood. The clonotype originates from a man in his forties or fifties in good health.

The DNA for the CDR3 is TGTGCCAGCAGCTTACCTAGCAGCAATGAGCAGTTCTTC. Its translation: CASSLPSSNEQFF. The chain carries TRBV7-3 and TRBJ2-1, with TRBD2 as a possible D gene (5 bases). The length of the CDR3 is 13 residues. Trimming took 2 bases from V and 6 from J, leaving 8 bases between them. CDR1 and CDR2 from the germline V gene are SGHTA and FQGTGA.